These 2 T cell receptor beta chains originate from one sample sequenced in a study of T-cell reconstitution after alpha-beta-depleted transplantation in children. Unique molecular identifiers were incorporated during preparation of the TCRbeta library. TCRdb used MiXCR to reprocess the PCR reads, holding one entry per CDR3 protein. This sample has about 200,000 distinct CDR3 sequences; 5% to 6.5% occur once, and the top ten carry roughly 4.7%. Here the sequenced sample was PBMCs, taken before TCRalphabeta/CD19-depleted stem cell transplant. These receptors were taken from a girl under two years old with combined immunodeficiency, due to receive a stem cell transplant.

This clonotype occurred many times. V is TRBV28 and J is TRBJ2-7; D not resolved. V was shortened by 1 base and J by 5 bases, with 12 bases between the two germline ends. CDR1 and CDR2 from the germline V gene are MDHEN and SYDVKM. The CDR3 sequence is 14 residues long. The DNA of the CDR3 is TGTGCCAGCAGTTTATCGGTAGTACCTGACGAGCAGTACTTC. Protein product: CASSLSVVPDEQYF.

This clonotype showed up many times. The chain uses TRBV12-3 or TRBV12-4 and TRBJ2-7, with D possibly matching TRBD1 (6 bases). V was shortened by 2 bases and J by 2 bases, with 7 bases between the two germline ends. The CDR3 length is 13 residues. The CDR3 region is CASSLQGTYEQYF. DNA for the CDR3: TGTGCCAGCAGTTTACAGGGGACCTACGAGCAGTACTTC.